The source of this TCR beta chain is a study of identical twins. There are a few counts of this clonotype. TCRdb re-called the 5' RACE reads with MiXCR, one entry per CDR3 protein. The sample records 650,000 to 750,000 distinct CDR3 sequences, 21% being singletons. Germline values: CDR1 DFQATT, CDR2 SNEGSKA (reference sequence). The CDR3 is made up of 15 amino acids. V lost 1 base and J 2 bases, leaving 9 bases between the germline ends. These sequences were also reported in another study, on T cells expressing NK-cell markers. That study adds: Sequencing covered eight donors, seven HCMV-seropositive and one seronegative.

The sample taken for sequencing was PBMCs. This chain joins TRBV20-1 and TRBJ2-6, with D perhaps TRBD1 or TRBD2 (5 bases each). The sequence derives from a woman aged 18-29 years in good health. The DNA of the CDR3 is TGCAGTGCTAGAGCCGTGGGGGCTGGGGCCAACGTCCTGACTTTC. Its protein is CSARAVGAGANVLTF.